A single sample is the source of the 29 T cell receptor beta chains below, sequenced in a study of T cells after yellow fever vaccination. TCRdb used MiXCR to reprocess the 5' RACE reads, holding one entry per CDR3 protein. Seen here are 250,000 to 400,000 distinct CDR3 sequences, over 4% observed once, and the top ten hold about 26%. The sequenced sample was PBMCs, obtained 5 days after the yellow fever booster vaccination. Source of these receptors: a man younger than 35 who received the YFV17D yellow fever vaccine.

V and J are TRBV28 and TRBJ2-2; 8 bases line up with TRBD1. Unmatched junction bases numbered 10, after V lost 10 bases and J lost 6 bases. The V gene's germline CDR1 is MDHEN and CDR2 SYDVKM. The CDR3 sequence is 14 residues long. CDR3 protein: CATEGQVFAGELFF. DNA of the CDR3: TGTGCCACCGAGGGACAGGTTTTTGCCGGGGAGCTGTTTTTT.

This clonotype was counted between two and nine times. Its ends do not fully match the called genes, so a read error is possible. For the CDR3, the DNA is TGCGCCAGCAGCAAAGACAGTCAAGGCGGCACTGAAGCTTTCTTT. Amino acid sequence: CASSKDSQGGTEAFF. The V and J genes are TRBV4-3 and TRBJ1-1; D is perhaps TRBD1 (5 bases). CDR3 length: 15 residues. Germline-derived CDR1 and CDR2 are LGHNA and YSLEER.

This sequence joins TRBV7-9 and TRBJ2-3; D remains unclear. Germline CDR1 and CDR2: SEHNR and FQNEAQ (reference sequence). Trimming shortened V by 2 bases and J by 1 base, and 7 bases separated the two germline ends. The CDR3 extends over 14 amino acids. The DNA for the CDR3 is TGTGCCAGCAGCTTACCTCAGGGCACAGATACGCAGTATTTT. Its protein is CASSLPQGTDTQYF.

The table lists this clonotype with a few counts. The V and J genes are TRBV18 and TRBJ1-4; no firm D call. Germline loops: CDR1 KGHSH, CDR2 LQKENI. The CDR3 has 12 residues. With 5 bases removed from V and 4 bases from J, the gap between germline ends came to 5 bases. CDR3 protein: CASSSLNEKLFF. CDR3 DNA sequence: TGTGCCAGCTCATCCCTTAATGAAAAACTGTTTTTT.

J is TRBJ1-1 and V is TRBV30, with TRBD1 identical over 7 bases. Germline CDR1 reads GTSNPN; CDR2 reads SVGIG (reference sequence). V lost 4 bases and J lost 13; bases outside the gene matches: 21. CDR3 length equals 15 residues. The CDR3 coding sequence is TGTGCCTGGACCTATCCTGACAGGGTAAGCCGAGCGGGTTTCTTT. Protein sequence: CAWTYPDRVSRAGFF.

There are a few counts of this clonotype. The CDR3 DNA sequence: TGTGCCAGCAGCTTGGAGGGGGCAGGGGCGACTAACTATGGCTACACCTTC. This codes for CASSLEGAGATNYGYTF. This chain connects TRBV5-4 to TRBJ1-2; TRBD1 agrees at 7 bases. The germline gives CDR1 SGHNT, CDR2 YYREEE (reference sequence). J lost 0 bases, V lost 0 bases, and 8 bases had no gene match. The CDR3 runs to 17 residues.

This clonotype has a count of ten or more. V gene TRBV12-3 or TRBV12-4 combines with J gene TRBJ2-5; TRBD1 is a possible D gene (6 bases). V shed 6 bases and J shed 5 bases, with 13 bases lying between them. The CDR3 length is 13 residues. This CDR3 reads CASSPTGYETQYF. The CDR3 DNA reads as TGTGCCAGCAGCCCAACAGGGTATGAGACCCAGTACTTC.

This clonotype was seen only a few times. This chain uses TRBV7-9 with TRBJ2-1; weak D call: TRBD2 (7 bases). Looked up from germline, CDR1 is SEHNR and CDR2 is FQNEAQ (reference sequence). The CDR3 spans 16 residues. The V end lost 3 bases, the J end lost 7 bases, and 19 bases lay between the germline ends. CDR3 amino acids: CASSFHSGGPGNEQFF. The CDR3 nucleotides are TGTGCCAGCAGCTTCCACTCCGGGGGGCCGGGAAATGAGCAGTTCTTC.

This clonotype has ten or more counts. CDR3 amino acids: CASRPVAGDPNYGYTF. The CDR3 DNA sequence: TGTGCCAGCAGACCGGTTGCAGGGGACCCTAACTATGGCTACACCTTC. The chain couples TRBV12-3 or TRBV12-4 to TRBJ1-2, with D perhaps matching TRBD1 (6 bases). The V end was cut by 6 bases, the J end by 0 bases, with 17 bases between. The CDR3 has 16 amino acids.

This clonotype was recorded a few times. This chain links TRBV4-2 with TRBJ2-5, with 11 bases lining up with TRBD2. Germline CDR1 and CDR2: LGHNA and YNFKEQ. The V and J ends lost 2 bases and 3 bases, in that order; junction bases with no gene match: 5. The CDR3 has 16 residues. The CDR3 loop reads CASSQPGLAGEETQYF. CDR3 coding DNA: TGTGCCAGCAGCCAACCCGGACTAGCGGGTGAAGAGACCCAGTACTTC.

There are many counts of this clonotype. V is TRBV18 and J is TRBJ2-3; 8 nucleotides align to TRBD2. The CDR3 totals 12 residues. Germline V gene data show CDR1 as KGHSH and CDR2 as LQKENI. Trimming cost V 2 bases and J 13 bases; bases outside gene matches: 5. CDR3 sequence (DNA): TGTGCCAGCTCACCATTGACTAGCGAGGAGTATTTT. It specifies CASSPLTSEEYF.

There are many counts of this clonotype. J is TRBJ2-7 and V is TRBV5-1, with 12 bases lining up with TRBD1. The V gene end was trimmed by 4 bases and the J gene end by 7 bases; junction bases not matched to a gene: 9. There are 15 residues in the CDR3. Germline CDR1 and CDR2: SGHRS and YFSETQ. CDR3: CASSLMGQGAEEQYF. DNA for the CDR3: TGCGCCAGCAGCCTCATGGGACAGGGGGCGGAAGAGCAGTACTTC.

V usage is TRBV7-2 and J usage is TRBJ1-1, with 9 bases that match TRBD1. Germline values: CDR1 SGHTA, CDR2 FQGNSA. The CDR3 is 17 residues long. J was trimmed by 1 base and V by 6 bases; bases with no gene match: 12. DNA of the CDR3: TGTGCCAGCAGGGGCACAGGGGGCCACCTTAAGAACACTGAAGCTTTCTTT. This encodes CASRGTGGHLKNTEAFF.

V is TRBV6-2 or TRBV6-3 and J is TRBJ2-7; D not certain. The CDR3 is made up of 13 amino acids. Germline values: CDR1 MNHEY, CDR2 SVGEGT. Between the trimmed V and J ends, which lost 5 bases and 3 bases, there was a span of 11 bases. Here the CDR3 reads CASSPLNYYEQYF. As DNA, the CDR3 is TGTGCCAGCAGTCCCCTGAATTACTACGAGCAGTACTTC.

This clonotype occurred many times. The V gene is TRBV20-1, the J gene TRBJ2-3; 7 bases are a match to TRBD2. The V gene end was trimmed by 6 bases and the J gene end by 5 bases; junction bases not matched to a gene: 8. The CDR3 consists of 13 residues. Looked up from germline, CDR1 is DFQATT and CDR2 is SNEGSKA (reference sequence). Written as DNA, the CDR3 is TGCAGTGCAGCCTTTCGCGGGGGAGATACGCAGTATTTT. Its translation: CSAAFRGGDTQYF.

There are many counts of this clonotype. The rearrangement links TRBV5-4 to TRBJ2-7; D is undetermined. The V gene's germline CDR1 is SGHNT and CDR2 YYREEE (reference sequence). There are 13 residues in the CDR3. V was trimmed by 3 bases and J by 9 bases, leaving 16 bases between them. CDR3 in amino acids: CASSSQSLFGQYV. The DNA of the CDR3 is TGTGCCAGCAGCTCTCAGTCCTTGTTCGGGCAGTACGTC.

This clonotype was seen a few times. The chain has TRBV12-3 or TRBV12-4 and TRBJ1-4, with D possibly TRBD1 on 6 matching bases. This CDR3 is built from 16 residues. V was pared by 4 bases and J by 10 bases, with 22 bases between. CDR3 sequence reads: CASSSWAVSGDGKLFF. CDR3 coding DNA: TGTGCCAGCAGTTCCTGGGCCGTATCAGGGGACGGAAAACTGTTTTTT.

This clonotype was seen many times. V and J are TRBV20-1 and TRBJ1-2, with 8 bases lining up with TRBD1. V lost 2 bases, J lost 7 bases, and 12 bases stayed unmatched. The germline V gene encodes CDR1 DFQATT and CDR2 SNEGSKA (reference sequence). The CDR3 has 15 residues. CDR3 sequence: CSARIPANRGSGYTF. For the CDR3, the DNA is TGCAGTGCTAGAATCCCCGCGAACAGGGGGTCTGGCTACACCTTC.

The table lists this clonotype with a few counts. The rearrangement uses TRBV5-1 and TRBJ2-1; 7 bases are a match to TRBD2. After removal of 3 bases from V and 8 bases from J, the junction contained 14 bases not matched to a gene. Germline assignment: CDR1 SGHRS and CDR2 YFSETQ. The CDR3 has 16 amino acids. The CDR3 coding sequence is TGCGCCAGCAGCTCGTTCCCTAGCGGTCCGGAGGATGAGCAGTTCTTC. It specifies CASSSFPSGPEDEQFF.

The rearrangement joins TRBV7-3 to TRBJ2-3; 7 bases match TRBD2. With 5 bases clipped from V and 1 base from J, the junction kept 12 bases outside the gene matches. CDR3 length equals 17 residues. The V gene's germline CDR1 is SGHTA and CDR2 FQGTGA. In DNA form, the CDR3 reads TGTGCCAGCAGCCCCGAATCGGGAGGTAGCGGCACAGATACGCAGTATTTT. Translation: CASSPESGGSGTDTQYF. Combining the CDR3 with reference TRBV7-3 and TRBJ2-3 gives the whole variable domain GAGVSQTPSNKVTEKGKYVELRCDPISGHTALYWYRQSLGQGPEFLIYFQGTGAADDSGLPNDRFFAVRPEGSVSTLKIQRTERGDSAVYLCASSPESGGSGTDTQYFGPGTRLTVL.

The rearrangement joins TRBV20-1 to TRBJ2-1, with D possibly TRBD2 on 5 matching bases. The germline CDR1 and CDR2 sequences are DFQATT and SNEGSKA (reference sequence). The V end was cut by 0 bases, the J end by 5 bases, with 8 bases between. The CDR3 length is 13 residues. CDR3 region: CSAREDYDNEQFF. CDR3 nucleotide sequence: TGCAGTGCTAGAGAAGACTATGACAATGAGCAGTTCTTC.

The genes are TRBV7-9 and TRBJ1-2; maybe TRBD1 (5 bases). Germline V gene lookup returns CDR1 SEHNR and CDR2 FQNEAQ (reference sequence). Trimming cost V 1 base and J 8 bases, with 17 bases left between them. CDR3 size: 15 residues. CDR3 in DNA: TGTGCCAGCAGCTTAGATCGGGACGGACTGAGAGGCTACACCTTC. Protein: CASSLDRDGLRGYTF. The whole variable domain, remainder taken from reference TRBV7-9 and TRBJ1-2, is DTGVSQNPRHKITKRGQNVTFRCDPISEHNRLYWYRQTLGQGPEFLTYFQNEAQLEKSRLLSDRFSAERPKGSFSTLEIQRTEQGDSAMYLCASSLDRDGLRGYTFGSGTRLTVV.

This clonotype was counted ten times or more. The chain uses TRBV7-3 and TRBJ2-2, with TRBD2 identical over 8 bases. The germline V gene has CDR1 SGHTA and CDR2 FQGTGA. The CDR3 consists of 17 residues. V shed 4 bases and J 3 bases; nucleotides not matched to a gene: 10. CDR3 coding DNA: TGTGCCAGCAGCTCCCATTCTATTAGCGGGGACACCGGGGAGCTGTTTTTT. Residues: CASSSHSISGDTGELFF.

In this sample, this clonotype turned up a few times. This rearrangement joins TRBV7-9 to TRBJ2-7; tentatively, D is TRBD1 (5 bases). The CDR3 has 13 residues. V was clipped by 6 bases and J by 3 bases, with 12 bases between them. The germline CDR1 and CDR2 sequences are SEHNR and FQNEAQ (reference sequence). The CDR3 here is CASRSRDLYEQYF. In DNA, the CDR3 is TGTGCCAGCAGATCCAGGGATCTCTACGAGCAGTACTTC.

This clonotype was counted a few times. The chain links TRBV15 to TRBJ2-5, with TRBD1 matching over 11 bases. The CDR3 contains 13 residues. Germline CDR1 reads LNHNV; CDR2 reads YYDKDF (reference sequence). Trimming removed 9 bases from V and 5 bases from J; junction bases left unmatched: 5. The CDR3 protein is CATGQGARETQYF. CDR3 nucleotide sequence: TGTGCCACAGGACAGGGGGCGAGGGAGACCCAGTACTTC. Combining the CDR3 with reference TRBV15 and TRBJ2-5 gives the whole variable domain DAMVIQNPRYQVTQFGKPVTLSCSQTLNHNVMYWYQQKSSQAPKLLFHYYDKDFNNEADTPDNFQSRRPNTSFCFLDIRSPGLGDTAMYLCATGQGARETQYFGPGTRLLVL.

This clonotype was recorded a few times. The rearrangement joins TRBV5-1 to TRBJ2-1; the match to TRBD2 covers 11 bases. The CDR3 runs 18 residues. CDR1 and CDR2 from the germline V gene are SGHRS and YFSETQ. V shed 2 bases, J shed 8 bases, and the junction held 15 bases outside the gene matches. CDR3 DNA: TGCGCCAGCAGCTTCACGACCTCGACTAGCGGGGTCTTCGATGAGCAGTTCTTC. It codes for CASSFTTSTSGVFDEQFF. The full variable domain, with the rest looked up from reference TRBV5-1 and TRBJ2-1, is KAGVTQTPRYLIKTRGQQVTLSCSPISGHRSVSWYQQTPGQGLQFLFEYFSETQRNKGNFPGRFSGRQFSNSRSEMNVSTLELGDSALYLCASSFTTSTSGVFDEQFFGPGTRLTVL.

This clonotype was seen a few times. J is TRBJ1-1 and V is TRBV29-1; D might be TRBD1 (5 bases). There are 13 residues in the CDR3. Germline-derived CDR1 and CDR2 are SQVTM and ANQGSEA. Trimming removed 6 bases at V and 5 bases at J, with 16 bases between. CDR3 nucleotides: TGCAGCGTGCCCGGCGGGGGGGAAACTGAAGCTTTCTTT. It encodes CSVPGGGETEAFF.

The table lists this clonotype with a few counts. The CDR3 coding sequence is TGTGCCAGCAGCTTAGAAAGGTGGAGCACTGAAGCTTTCTTT. Translating gives CASSLERWSTEAFF. V is TRBV7-8 and J is TRBJ1-1; D remains ambiguous. Per the germline V gene, CDR1 is SGHVS and CDR2 is FQNEAQ. CDR3 length equals 14 residues. V lost 1 base and J lost 4, with 10 bases in between.

This clonotype was observed many times. J is TRBJ2-4 and V is TRBV2, with D unresolved. Germline values: CDR1 SNHLY, CDR2 FYNNEI. V dropped 3 bases and J dropped 1 base, with 13 bases sitting between them. CDR3 size: 16 residues. CDR3: CASSEFPPSAKNIQYF. Here the CDR3 DNA reads TGTGCCAGCAGTGAGTTCCCCCCGAGCGCCAAAAACATTCAGTACTTC.